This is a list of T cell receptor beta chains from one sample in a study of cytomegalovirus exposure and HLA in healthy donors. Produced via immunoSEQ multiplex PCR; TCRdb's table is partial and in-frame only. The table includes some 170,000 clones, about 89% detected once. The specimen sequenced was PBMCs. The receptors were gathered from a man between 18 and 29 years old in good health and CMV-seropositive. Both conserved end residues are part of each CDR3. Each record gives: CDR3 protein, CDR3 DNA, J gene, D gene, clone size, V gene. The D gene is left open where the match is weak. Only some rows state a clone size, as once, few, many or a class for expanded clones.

CDR3 protein: CASSAGSGNTIYF; CDR3 DNA: TGTGCCAGCAGCGCCGGTTCTGGAAACACCATATATTTT; J gene: TRBJ1-3; D gene: -; clone size: once; V gene: TRBV11-2
CDR3 protein: CASSGGRDTHEKLFF; CDR3 DNA: TGCGCCAGCAGCGGCGGACGGGACACGCACGAAAAACTGTTTTTT; J gene: TRBJ1-4; D gene: -; clone size: -; V gene: TRBV5-1
CDR3 protein: CAFSSGGPFTDTQYF; CDR3 DNA: TGTGCCTTTTCTAGCGGGGGGCCTTTCACAGATACGCAGTATTTT; J gene: TRBJ2-3; D gene: TRBD2; clone size: once; V gene: TRBV30
CDR3 protein: CASTDKSSDQPQHF; CDR3 DNA: TGTGCCAGCACAGATAAGTCGTCTGATCAGCCCCAGCATTTT; J gene: TRBJ1-5; D gene: -; clone size: -; V gene: TRBV2
CDR3 protein: CATLPGGSSTDTQYF; CDR3 DNA: TGTGCCACACTCCCGGGCGGGAGTAGTACAGATACGCAGTATTTT; J gene: TRBJ2-3; D gene: TRBD2; clone size: once; V gene: TRBV10-3
CDR3 protein: CASSPGQGNGYTF; CDR3 DNA: TGTGCCAGCAGCCCGGGACAGGGTAATGGCTACACCTTC; J gene: TRBJ1-2; D gene: TRBD1; clone size: -; V gene: TRBV9
CDR3 protein: CASSPRIGRGRNTGELFF; CDR3 DNA: TGTGCCAGCAGCCCTCGGATCGGTAGGGGGCGGAACACCGGGGAGCTGTTTTTT; J gene: TRBJ2-2; D gene: TRBD1; clone size: -; V gene: TRBV7-9
CDR3 protein: CASASGGPSYEQYF; CDR3 DNA: TGTGCCAGCGCCTCGGGGGGACCCTCCTACGAGCAGTACTTC; J gene: TRBJ2-7; D gene: TRBD2; clone size: -; V gene: TRBV9
CDR3 protein: CASSLNLDYEQYF; CDR3 DNA: TGCGCCAGCAGCTTGAATTTAGACTACGAGCAGTACTTC; J gene: TRBJ2-7; D gene: -; clone size: -; V gene: TRBV5-1
CDR3 protein: CAISAGGRGIQYF; CDR3 DNA: TGTGCCATCAGTGCGGGGGGCCGGGGCATTCAGTACTTC; J gene: TRBJ2-4; D gene: -; clone size: -; V gene: TRBV10-3
CDR3 protein: CASGYGTGLSSSTDTQYF; CDR3 DNA: TGTGCCAGCGGTTACGGGACAGGGCTCTCCTCTAGCACAGATACGCAGTATTTT; J gene: TRBJ2-3; D gene: TRBD1; clone size: -; V gene: TRBV27
CDR3 protein: CSVSSGTGDSRPQHF; CDR3 DNA: TGCAGCGTTTCCTCCGGGACAGGGGACAGCCGGCCCCAGCATTTT; J gene: TRBJ1-5; D gene: TRBD1; clone size: -; V gene: TRBV29-1
CDR3 protein: CAREGTSRTSSYNEQFF; CDR3 DNA: TGTGCCAGAGAAGGCACTAGCCGAACGAGCTCCTACAATGAGCAGTTCTTC; J gene: TRBJ2-1; D gene: -; clone size: -; V gene: TRBV2
CDR3 protein: CASSLSSGRAAHEQYF; CDR3 DNA: TGTGCCAGCAGCTTATCTAGCGGGAGGGCCGCGCACGAGCAGTACTTC; J gene: TRBJ2-7; D gene: TRBD2; clone size: once; V gene: TRBV11-1
CDR3 protein: CASSHSTGGEETQYF; CDR3 DNA: TGCGCCAGCAGCCACTCGACAGGGGGCGAAGAGACCCAGTACTTC; J gene: TRBJ2-5; D gene: TRBD1; clone size: once; V gene: TRBV5-1
CDR3 protein: CASSEALGTGVYNEQFF; CDR3 DNA: TGTGCCAGCAGTGAAGCGCTCGGGACAGGCGTTTACAATGAGCAGTTCTTC; J gene: TRBJ2-1; D gene: TRBD1; clone size: -; V gene: TRBV6-1
CDR3 protein: CASSLAFLGQGQYF; CDR3 DNA: TGTGCCAGCAGCTTAGCTTTCTTGGGGCAGGGGCAGTATTTT; J gene: TRBJ2-3; D gene: -; clone size: -; V gene: TRBV7-9
CDR3 protein: CASNPPGNTEAFF; CDR3 DNA: TGTGCCAGCAACCCGCCAGGGAACACTGAAGCTTTCTTT; J gene: TRBJ1-1; D gene: -; clone size: -; V gene: TRBV5-8
CDR3 protein: CATSRDQGAGEQYF; CDR3 DNA: TGTGCCACCAGCAGAGATCAGGGGGCGGGCGAGCAGTACTTC; J gene: TRBJ2-7; D gene: TRBD1; clone size: -; V gene: TRBV15
CDR3 protein: CASSEIGTSVEQYF; CDR3 DNA: TGTGCCAGCAGTGAAATTGGGACTTCGGTCGAGCAGTACTTC; J gene: TRBJ2-7; D gene: -; clone size: -; V gene: TRBV2
CDR3 protein: CASSPVSGGYEQYF; CDR3 DNA: TGTGCCAGCAGTCCAGTATCAGGAGGCTACGAGCAGTACTTC; J gene: TRBJ2-7; D gene: -; clone size: -; V gene: TRBV27
CDR3 protein: CAWSVGGGTEAFF; CDR3 DNA: TGTGCCTGGAGTGTGGGGGGAGGGACTGAAGCTTTCTTT; J gene: TRBJ1-1; D gene: -; clone size: -; V gene: TRBV30
CDR3 protein: CASSQFVGLDLGELFF; CDR3 DNA: TGTGCCAGCAGCCAATTCGTGGGACTAGATCTCGGGGAGCTGTTTTTT; J gene: TRBJ2-2; D gene: TRBD2; clone size: few; V gene: TRBV4-2
CDR3 protein: CASSQSPDRVTGELFF; CDR3 DNA: TGCGCCAGCAGTCAATCCCCGGACAGGGTCACCGGGGAGCTGTTTTTT; J gene: TRBJ2-2; D gene: TRBD1; clone size: -; V gene: TRBV23-1
CDR3 protein: CASSSYPPGQRNYGYTF; CDR3 DNA: TGCGCCAGCAGCTCCTACCCCCCGGGACAGCGTAACTATGGCTACACCTTC; J gene: TRBJ1-2; D gene: TRBD1; clone size: -; V gene: TRBV5-1
CDR3 protein: CASSLLEKLFF; CDR3 DNA: TGTGCCAGCAGTCTACTGGAAAAACTGTTTTTT; J gene: TRBJ1-4; D gene: -; clone size: -; V gene: TRBV6-1
CDR3 protein: CASSAGQGYNEQFF; CDR3 DNA: TGCGCCAGCAGCGCGGGACAGGGGTACAATGAGCAGTTCTTC; J gene: TRBJ2-1; D gene: TRBD1; clone size: -; V gene: TRBV5-1
CDR3 protein: CASSLGQILWEQYF; CDR3 DNA: TGTGCCAGCAGCTTGGGACAGATCTTATGGGAGCAGTACTTC; J gene: TRBJ2-7; D gene: -; clone size: once; V gene: TRBV5-5